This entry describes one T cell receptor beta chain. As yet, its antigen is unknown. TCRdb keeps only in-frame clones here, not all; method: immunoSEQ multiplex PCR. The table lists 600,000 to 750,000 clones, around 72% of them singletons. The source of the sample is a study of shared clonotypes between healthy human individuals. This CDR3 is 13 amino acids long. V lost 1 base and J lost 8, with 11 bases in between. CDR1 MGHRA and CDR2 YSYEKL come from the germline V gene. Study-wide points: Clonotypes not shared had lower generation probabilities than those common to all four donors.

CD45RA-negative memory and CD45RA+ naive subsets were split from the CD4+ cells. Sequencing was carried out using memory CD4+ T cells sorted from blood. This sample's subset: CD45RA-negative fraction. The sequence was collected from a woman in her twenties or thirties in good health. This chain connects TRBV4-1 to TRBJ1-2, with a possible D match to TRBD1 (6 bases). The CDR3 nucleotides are TGCGCCAGCAGCCAAGCGCCAGGGGACGGCTACACCTTC. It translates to CASSQAPGDGYTF.